This section outlines one T cell receptor (beta chain) sequence together with its context. What it binds is not known. Germline V CDR1 and CDR2: SGHNT, YENEEA. V shed 4 bases and J shed 1 base, with 13 bases lying between them. The CDR3 spans 15 residues. Cycle 7 day 1, cycle 4 day 1, and baseline were the timepoints at which blood was sampled. TCRdb keeps only in-frame clones here, not all; method: immunoSEQ multiplex PCR. Counted here are tens of thousands of clones, approximately 91% occurring once; the ten biggest clones make up about 4%. This sample was taken from a study of OX40 agonist ivuxolimab in advanced cancers. Background on the study: A partial response was reached by three patients: one with hepatocellular carcinoma and two with cutaneous melanoma. Findings and caveats of the study: Clones of CD4+ and CD8+ blood T cells grew by week 6 at doses of 0.1 to 3.0 mg/kg. Which antigen the expanded peripheral T cells recognized is unknown.

The source was CD4+ or CD8+ T cells sorted from blood, collected in a trial of the OX40 agonist ivuxolimab. The chain joins TRBV11-3 to TRBJ1-1; possibly TRBD1 for D (5 bases). The sequence was obtained from an adult with an advanced solid tumor such as melanoma, head and neck, liver or kidney cancer. The CDR3 reads CASSSNAGTNTEAFF. The CDR3 DNA reads as TGTGCCAGCAGCTCAAACGCAGGGACGAACACTGAAGCTTTCTTT. Drawing the rest from reference TRBV11-3 and TRBJ1-1, the complete variable domain is EAGVVQSPRYKIIEKKQPVAFWCNPISGHNTLYWYLQNLGQGPELLIRYENEEAVDDSQLPKDRFSAERLKGVDSTLKIQPAELGDSAVYLCASSSNAGTNTEAFFGQGTRLTVV.